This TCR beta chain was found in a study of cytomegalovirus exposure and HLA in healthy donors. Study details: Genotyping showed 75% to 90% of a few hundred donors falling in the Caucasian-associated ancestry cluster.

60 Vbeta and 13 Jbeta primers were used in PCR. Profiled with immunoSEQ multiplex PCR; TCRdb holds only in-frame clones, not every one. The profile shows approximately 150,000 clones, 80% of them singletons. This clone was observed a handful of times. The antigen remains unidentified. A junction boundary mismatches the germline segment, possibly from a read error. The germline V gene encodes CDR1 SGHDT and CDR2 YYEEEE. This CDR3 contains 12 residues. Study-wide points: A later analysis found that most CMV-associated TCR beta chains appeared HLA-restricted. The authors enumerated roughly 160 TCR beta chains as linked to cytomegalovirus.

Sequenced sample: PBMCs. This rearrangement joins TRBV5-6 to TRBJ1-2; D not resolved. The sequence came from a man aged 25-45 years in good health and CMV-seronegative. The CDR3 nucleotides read TGTGCCAGCAGCTTGGGGGCAGGCCTCATCTCCTTC. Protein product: CASSLGAGLISF.